The present TCR beta chain was sequenced within a study of shared clonotypes between healthy human individuals (dated by TCRdb to the early 2020s). Background for the entire study: The cohort included a few men and a couple of women between 18 and 49 years of age. To increase sequencing depth and limit assay-specific biases, different laboratories used diverse techniques to prepare libraries and sequence TCR repertoires. Each donor's leukapheresis produced roughly between roughly 0.85 and 10 billion PBMCs. To estimate repertoire size and how much clonotypes are shared between individuals, the study performed deep sequencing of blood TCR repertoires from a handful of healthy adults. For each donor, CD4 naive and CD4 memory were each given three plates, CD8 naive was given two plates, and CD8 memory was given one plate.

Concerning this clone itself: This clone's antigen is unknown. Base qualities are not at hand, and no much larger clone is one base apart. The same CDR3 can be traced to other DNA sequences in this sample.

TCR CDR3 regions were amplified from genomic DNA by multiplex PCR using the deep immunoSEQ assay. Genomic DNA extracted from each cell subset was distributed evenly over all wells of several immunoSEQ 96-well plates, and each plate served as one replicate. For sorted subsets, roughly 200 ng genomic DNA, equal to some 28,000 T cell genomes, was loaded into each replicate PCR. The purified libraries were quantified using a Qubit 3.0 fluorometer, sized with a Bioanalyzer 2100, and then quantified again using the KAPA Library Quantification kit. Every immunoSEQ 96-well plate was sequenced on a separate single-read 150-cycle Illumina NextSeq 550 flow cell. The authors' analysis ran thus. Because only junctional sequences without quality scores were contained in the immunoSEQ output, filtering matching that applied to full-length reads could not be performed. To assign V/J genes and CDR3, sequences were annotated against IMGT germline references using PyIR, a Python wrapper for IgBLAST v1.9. Reads with weak V/J assignments (E-value above 1e-6), missing CDR3, stop codons, out-of-frame junctions, or ambiguous translated residues were removed. V3J clonotypes were defined as sequences sharing an identical inferred V gene, J gene, and CDR3 amino acid sequence. The percentage overlap between two repertoires was calculated by dividing the number of shared unique clonotypes by the size of the smaller repertoire. Repertoire richness was assessed with RTK rarefaction, the Chao1 estimator, and Recon v2.1 estimates of unobserved clonotypes. Generation probabilities for all TCRbeta clonotypes obtained by the gDNA method from several donors were computed using OLGA. The table was pulled from immuneACCESS by TCRdb, which kept in-frame rearrangements only. Such tables lose some clones; where checked, under half of the loss comes from unresolved V genes, and the rest has no known cause. That table furnishes V, J and clone size, whereas the DNA furnished D and trimming. The sample records millions of clones, 90% to 95% of which are singletons. The top ten clonotypes cover under 0.15% of the sample.

CDR3 length: 13 amino acids, cysteine to phenylalanine. Only CDR3 DNA is held: 39 bases, read in frame from base 1. V loses 3 bases, J loses 0 bases, and the germline ends lie 3 bases apart. From a lookup of the germline V gene, CDR1 and CDR2 are MNHNS and SASEGT. Here is what the overall study found, with its caveats: Sampling was limited to blood, and TCR repertoires in tissue likely differ from TCR repertoires in blood. Estimated clonotype richness was generally larger for naive than for memory subsets. Pairwise subsampling led to the expectation that sequencing depth would affect the degree of clonotype sharing among donors. Higher generation probabilities were observed for clonotypes shared by all four sorted-subset donors than for non-shared clonotypes. Even with the large sequencing depth, rarefaction of the sorted-subset datasets indicated that sequencing was incomplete. The small number of donors limited the genetic and exposure-history diversity represented. Across a handful of donors, approximately 4.6% of naive CD4, 3% to 3.5% of naive CD8, roughly 2.2% of memory CD4, and about 0.4% of memory CD8 clonotypes were shared.

The donors were healthy, HIV-negative adults with no recently reported acute infections or vaccinations. Every donor was a Caucasian adult residing in Nashville, Tennessee, USA. CD4+ T cells were enriched through magnetic negative selection, after which naive cells were positively selected on CD45RA and the remaining negative fraction served as the memory subset. After blood collection by leukapheresis, PBMCs were isolated using Ficoll-Histopaque density gradient centrifugation and then cryopreserved in the vapor phase of liquid nitrogen. Purity and quantity of every magnetically sorted T cell population were checked by analytical flow cytometry. Genomic DNA was isolated from each sorted fraction and quantified by UV absorbance on a Nanodrop 2000c.

The origin of this receptor is a man aged 18 to 35 in good health. The sequencing sample was made of naive CD4+ T cells sorted from blood. The meaning of the sample's cell subset or site label: CD45RA+ positively selected. The V and J genes are TRBV6-1 and TRBJ1-5, with the D gene uncertain. The nucleotide sequence is TGTGCCAGCAGTGAGAGTAGCAATCAGCCCCAGCATTTT. Translated, it gives CASSESSNQPQHF.